These 32 T cell receptor beta chains share one sample of origin, sequenced in a study of beta chain features in type 1 diabetes. General study points: TCRB CDR3s were moderately but significantly shorter in Type 1 diabetes patients in all four CD4+ subsets.

Their antigens remain unidentified. Of the isolated RNA, all was reverse transcribed, and so the sequenced material was expressed TCRB transcripts. Only in-frame clones appear in the TCRdb table, and some are missing; sequencing was by immunoSEQ multiplex PCR. The data show under 55,000 clones, with roughly 41% seen just once and roughly 1.5% held by the top ten. The sequenced material came from Tregs from blood. These receptors were obtained from a man aged 25-45 years with type 1 diabetes.

The J gene is TRBJ2-1, the V gene TRBV6-5; tentatively, D is TRBD1 (6 bases). This CDR3 has 12 residues. Germline loops: CDR1 MNHEY, CDR2 SVGAGI. The ends were cut back, 5 bases at V and 10 bases at J, with 12 bases in the middle. The chain's CDR3 is CASSGWGREQFF. DNA for the CDR3: TGTGCCAGCAGTGGGTGGGGGCGGGAGCAGTTCTTC.

CDR3 protein: CASGPRGGTEAFF. The CDR3 DNA follows: TGTGCCAGCGGCCCCCGGGGGGGCACTGAAGCTTTCTTT. The chain combines TRBV5-6 with TRBJ1-1, with D tentatively TRBD1 (5 bases). V lost 7 bases, J lost 4 bases, and 14 bases lay in between. Germline loops: CDR1 SGHDT, CDR2 YYEEEE. The CDR3 length is 13 residues.

V is TRBV25-1 and J is TRBJ1-1, with TRBD1 identical over 7 bases. V was clipped by 6 bases and J by 4 bases; unmatched bases: 8. CDR1 is MGHDK, CDR2 SYGVNS, per germline. The CDR3 extends over 14 amino acids. Written as DNA, the CDR3 is TGTGCCAGCAGCGATAAGGGACAGTTCACTGAAGCTTTCTTT. Translated, it gives CASSDKGQFTEAFF.

This clone turned up a few times. The genes are TRBV4-3 and TRBJ2-7, with D possibly being TRBD1 (6 bases). V was pared by 4 bases and J by 2 bases, with 15 bases between. The CDR3 is 15 residues long. Germline values: CDR1 LGHNA, CDR2 YSLEER. The CDR3 DNA reads TGCGCCAGCAGCCGGTCTGCAGGGGAACCCTACGAGCAGTACTTC. Protein product: CASSRSAGEPYEQYF.

The CDR3 region is CASSSTTGTANEAFF. As DNA, the CDR3 is TGTGCCAGCTCTAGTACTACCGGGACTGCGAATGAAGCTTTCTTT. The gene calls are TRBV18 and TRBJ1-1; perhaps TRBD1 as D (5 bases). The V end lost 6 bases, the J end lost 7 bases, and 21 bases lay between the germline ends. Looked up from germline, CDR1 is KGHSH and CDR2 is LQKENI. The CDR3 spans 15 residues.

This clone came up many times. The chain carries TRBV4-1 and TRBJ2-1, with TRBD2 identical over 11 bases. J lost 5 bases, V lost 2 bases, and 11 bases had no gene match. The germline V gene encodes CDR1 MGHRA and CDR2 YSYEKL. This CDR3 has 18 amino acids. CDR3 loop: CASSQFSGRAQWDNEQFF. DNA for the CDR3: TGCGCCAGCAGCCAATTTAGCGGGAGGGCTCAGTGGGACAATGAGCAGTTCTTC.

V and J are TRBV10-3 and TRBJ2-3; 8 bases are shared with TRBD2. Trimming removed 2 bases from V and 4 bases from J; junction bases left unmatched: 5. The CDR3 contains 15 residues. The germline V gene has CDR1 ENHRY and CDR2 SYGVKD. CDR3 loop: CAISEGAGGPDTQYF. Here the CDR3 DNA reads TGTGCCATCAGTGAGGGGGCGGGAGGTCCAGATACGCAGTATTTT.

This clone was seen a few times. This chain uses TRBV30 with TRBJ1-2, with 7 bases that match TRBD1. CDR1 is GTSNPN and CDR2 is SVGIG in the germline V gene (reference sequence). The CDR3 is made up of 14 amino acids. The ends lost 2 bases at V and 7 bases at J; junction bases unmatched: 10. CDR3 in amino acids: CAWSQGLAGGGYTF. The CDR3, as DNA: TGTGCCTGGAGTCAAGGGCTGGCAGGGGGTGGCTACACCTTC.

The gene calls are TRBV18 and TRBJ2-7, with 8 bases that match TRBD1. The junction had 0 bases not matched to a gene; V was cut back by 0 bases and J by 2 bases. This CDR3 has 14 amino acids. CDR1 KGHSH and CDR2 LQKENI come from the germline V gene. The CDR3 DNA is TGTGCCAGCTCACCACCGACAGGGGCCTACGAGCAGTACTTC. Its translation is CASSPPTGAYEQYF. The whole variable domain, remainder taken from reference TRBV18 and TRBJ2-7, is NAGVMQNPRHLVRRRGQEARLRCSPMKGHSHVYWYRQLPEEGLKFMVYLQKENIIDESGMPKERFSAEFPKEGPSILRIQQVVRGDSAAYFCASSPPTGAYEQYFGPGTRLTVT.

The chain has TRBV2 and TRBJ2-1; D is possibly TRBD1 (5 bases). The CDR3 spans 12 residues. CDR1 and CDR2 (germline): SNHLY, FYNNEI. The ends were cut back, 4 bases at V and 11 bases at J, with 12 bases in the middle. The CDR3 loop is CASSVRDWKQFF. The CDR3 DNA follows: TGTGCCAGCAGTGTCAGGGATTGGAAGCAGTTCTTC.

V usage is TRBV11-2 and J usage is TRBJ1-1; possibly TRBD1 for D (5 bases). Trimming removed 2 bases from V and 8 bases from J, with 12 bases in between. The CDR3 loop spans 13 amino acids. From germline, CDR1 is SGHAT and CDR2 FQNNGV. Here the CDR3 reads CASSLQAGTEAFF. The DNA for the CDR3 is TGTGCCAGCAGCTTACAGGCGGGGACCGAAGCTTTCTTT.

The rearrangement joins TRBV6-1 to TRBJ2-7; D perhaps matches TRBD1 (5 bases). V lost 5 bases, J lost 7 bases, and 21 bases lay in between. Germline CDR1 reads MNHNS; CDR2 reads SASEGT. The CDR3 length is 15 residues. The DNA of the CDR3 is TGTGCCAGCAGTCAGGGCTTTTCGATCGGAAGGGAGCAGTACTTC. Amino acids: CASSQGFSIGREQYF.

This clone was seen only a few times. The chain employs TRBV5-6 and TRBJ2-7, with 7 bases aligning to TRBD1. Germline assignment: CDR1 SGHDT and CDR2 YYEEEE. Trimming took 4 bases from V and 2 from J; bases not matched to a gene: 9. The CDR3 length is 15 residues. The CDR3 reads CASSPPGTETYEQYF. The CDR3 bases are TGTGCCAGCAGCCCACCCGGGACAGAGACCTACGAGCAGTACTTC.

This sequence joins TRBV5-1 and TRBJ2-3, with TRBD1 matching over 9 bases. This CDR3 is 17 amino acids long. CDR1 and CDR2 from the germline V gene are SGHRS and YFSETQ. The V gene end was trimmed by 1 base and the J gene end by 2 bases; junction bases not matched to a gene: 8. In nucleotides, the CDR3 is TGCGCCAGCAGCTTGTCCCTGGGACAGGGTTACACAGATACGCAGTATTTT. Protein sequence: CASSLSLGQGYTDTQYF.

This chain links TRBV29-1 with TRBJ2-2; D perhaps matches TRBD1 (7 bases). Germline V gene lookup returns CDR1 SQVTM and CDR2 ANQGSEA. The V and J ends lost 7 bases and 6 bases respectively, with 12 bases between them. The CDR3 covers 12 residues. CDR3 nucleotide sequence: TGCAGCGCCTCCAGGGGGGCCGGGGAGCTGTTTTTT. Translating gives CSASRGAGELFF.

The sample holds a few counts of this clone. This chain links TRBV2 with TRBJ2-2, with 9 bases aligning to TRBD2. The junction had 1 base not matched to a gene; V was cut back by 4 bases and J by 7 bases. The CDR3 extends over 13 amino acids. In germline, CDR1 is SNHLY, CDR2 FYNNEI. In DNA form, the CDR3 reads TGTGCCAGCAGTGGTAGCGGGAGCGGGGAGCTGTTTTTT. Residues: CASSGSGSGELFF. The variable domain in full, completed from reference TRBV2 and TRBJ2-2, reads EPEVTQTPSHQVTQMGQEVILRCVPISNHLYFYWYRQILGQKVEFLVSFYNNEISEKSEIFDDQFSVERPDGSNFTLKIRSTKLEDSAMYFCASSGSGSGELFFGEGSRLTVL.

The CDR3 reads CASSQGGVWEQYF. The CDR3 DNA follows: TGTGCCAGCAGCCAAGGCGGGGTTTGGGAGCAGTACTTC. This chain uses TRBV14 with TRBJ2-7; D perhaps matches TRBD2 (6 bases). Trimming left V 1 base short and J 7 bases short, with 11 bases between. CDR1 and CDR2 from the germline V gene are SGHDN and FVKESK. The CDR3 loop spans 13 amino acids.

This clone has more than one count but fewer than ten. This sequence joins TRBV6-5 and TRBJ2-2, with D possibly being TRBD2 (6 bases). Germline values: CDR1 MNHEY, CDR2 SVGAGI. The length of the CDR3 is 16 residues. The V end was cut by 1 base, the J end by 0 bases, with 9 bases between. The CDR3 sequence is CASSYWAGTNTGELFF. The CDR3 DNA reads as TGTGCCAGCAGTTACTGGGCGGGAACGAACACCGGGGAGCTGTTTTTT.

V and J are TRBV11-2 and TRBJ2-2, with 13 bases identical to TRBD2. Trimming at V came to 5 bases and at J to 4 bases, leaving 10 bases not matched to a gene. CDR1 is SGHAT, CDR2 FQNNGV, per germline. The CDR3 totals 18 residues. The CDR3 bases are TGTGCCAGCAGCCTACGGACTAGCGGGAGCATCCTCACCGGGGAGCTGTTTTTT. Residues: CASSLRTSGSILTGELFF.

The rearrangement joins TRBV7-3 to TRBJ2-7, with 11 bases aligning to TRBD1. J lost 6 bases, V lost 4 bases, and 8 bases had no gene match. The germline V gene encodes CDR1 SGHTA and CDR2 FQGTGA. The CDR3 is 15 residues long. The CDR3 DNA follows: TGTGCCAGCAGCTCCCACGGGGGGACAGGGGGCGAGCAGTACTTC. As protein: CASSSHGGTGGEQYF.

This clone was recorded a few times. The chain carries TRBV6-1 and TRBJ1-2; 12 positions agree with TRBD1. V shed 8 bases, J shed 8 bases, and the junction held 9 bases outside the gene matches. The V gene's germline CDR1 is MNHNS and CDR2 SASEGT. This CDR3 is 14 amino acids long. The CDR3 is CASRDRGLFWGYTF. CDR3 coding DNA: TGTGCCAGCCGGGACAGGGGGCTTTTTTGGGGCTACACCTTC.

The chain employs TRBV5-5 and TRBJ2-7; 7 bases align to TRBD2. There are 15 residues in the CDR3. J lost 8 bases, V lost 3 bases, and 14 bases had no gene match. Germline V gene data show CDR1 as SGHKS and CDR2 as YYEKEE (reference sequence). CDR3 region: CASSSHRGRQSKQYF. The CDR3 DNA sequence: TGTGCCAGCAGCTCCCACCGCGGGAGACAAAGCAAGCAGTACTTC.

This clone was found a few times. The chain employs TRBV7-2 and TRBJ2-7; 10 positions match TRBD1. J gave up 1 base and V 5 bases, and 5 bases lay outside the gene matches. Germline CDR1 SGHTA, CDR2 FQGNSA. The CDR3 has 15 residues. In DNA, the CDR3 is TGTGCCAGCAGCCTGGGACAGGGGAAGTCCTACGAGCAGTACTTC. It translates to CASSLGQGKSYEQYF.

V is TRBV29-1 and J is TRBJ2-7; 9 bases agree with TRBD1. Germline CDR1 and CDR2: SQVTM and ANQGSEA. The J segment lost 6 bases and the V segment lost 7 bases, leaving 10 bases of the junction unmatched. This CDR3 is 13 amino acids long. CDR3 DNA: TGCAGCGCGGCCGGGACAGGGCTAGGCGAGCAGTACTTC. This encodes CSAAGTGLGEQYF.

The chain is built from TRBV18 and TRBJ1-1; 8 bases are shared with TRBD1. Germline V gene sequence: CDR1 KGHSH, CDR2 LQKENI. J was trimmed by 9 bases and V by 3 bases; bases with no gene match: 3. The CDR3 runs to 12 residues. The CDR3, as DNA: TGTGCCAGCTCACCTCAGGGGGCGCAAGCTTTCTTT. Encoded protein: CASSPQGAQAFF. Together with reference TRBV18 and TRBJ1-1, the CDR3 gives the full variable domain: NAGVMQNPRHLVRRRGQEARLRCSPMKGHSHVYWYRQLPEEGLKFMVYLQKENIIDESGMPKERFSAEFPKEGPSILRIQQVVRGDSAAYFCASSPQGAQAFFGQGTRLTVV.

This sequence joins TRBV5-1 and TRBJ1-2; no clear D gene. The germline V gene has CDR1 SGHRS and CDR2 YFSETQ. Trimming pared 1 base from V and 5 bases from J, leaving 12 bases between. This CDR3 spans 14 amino acids. The CDR3 here is CASSLKSLEYGYTF. CDR3 in DNA: TGCGCCAGCAGCTTGAAGAGCCTCGAGTATGGCTACACCTTC.

V gene TRBV7-6 combines with J gene TRBJ2-1, with D perhaps matching TRBD2 (5 bases). Germline CDR1 and CDR2: SGHVS and FNYEAQ. This CDR3 comprises 16 residues. Trimming stripped 5 bases from V and 0 bases from J, with 14 bases between. CDR3 protein: CASSVGAGSSYNEQFF. The CDR3 DNA is TGTGCCAGCAGCGTGGGAGCTGGAAGCTCCTACAATGAGCAGTTCTTC.

Only a few counts were recorded for this clone. V gene TRBV18 combines with J gene TRBJ2-3, with TRBD2 matching 7 bases. This CDR3 is built from 16 residues. The V gene end was trimmed by 2 bases and the J gene end by 6 bases; junction bases not matched to a gene: 11. Germline CDR1 reads KGHSH; CDR2 reads LQKENI. CDR3 sequence reads: CASSPGGAGEGDTQYF. CDR3 in DNA: TGTGCCAGCTCACCAGGCGGCGCGGGAGAGGGTGATACGCAGTATTTT.

This chain uses TRBV10-3 with TRBJ2-6; 10 nucleotides align to TRBD1. V gave up 4 bases and J gave up 0 bases; unmatched junction bases: 9. CDR1 and CDR2 from the germline V gene are ENHRY and SYGVKD. The length of the CDR3 is 19 residues. This CDR3 is CAISGSRDRGLSGANVLTF. The DNA for the CDR3 is TGTGCCATCAGTGGGTCCCGGGACAGGGGACTCTCTGGGGCCAACGTCCTGACTTTC.

In this sample, this clone turned up once. The gene calls are TRBV6-5 and TRBJ2-7, with a tentative D call TRBD1 (6 bases). Germline CDR1 and CDR2: MNHEY and SVGAGI. The CDR3 runs to 14 residues. V was pared by 0 bases and J by 5 bases, with 11 bases between. CDR3 sequence: CASSYSNRANEQYF. DNA of the CDR3: TGTGCCAGCAGTTACTCGAACAGGGCGAACGAGCAGTACTTC.

CDR3 protein: CASHPGLMNTGELFF. CDR3 DNA sequence: TGTGCCTCCCACCCGGGATTGATGAACACCGGGGAGCTGTTTTTT. The chain links TRBV11-2 to TRBJ2-2; maybe TRBD2 (5 bases). CDR1 and CDR2 (germline): SGHAT, FQNNGV. The CDR3 runs to 15 residues. V was shortened by 11 bases and J by 1 base, with 17 bases between the two germline ends.

The J gene is TRBJ1-5, the V gene TRBV28, with no clear D. Between the trimmed V and J ends, which lost 5 bases and 2 bases, there was a span of 16 bases. The V gene's germline CDR1 is MDHEN and CDR2 SYDVKM. The CDR3 is made up of 16 amino acids. Here the CDR3 DNA reads TGTGCCAGCAGTCCTCCCCTAGGCCTTCGCAATCAGCCCCAGCATTTT. Amino acids: CASSPPLGLRNQPQHF. Full variable domain (remainder filled in from reference TRBV28 and TRBJ1-5): DVKVTQSSRYLVKRTGEKVFLECVQDMDHENMFWYRQDPGLGLRLIYFSYDVKMKEKGDIPEGYSVSREKKERFSLILESASTNQTSMYLCASSPPLGLRNQPQHFGDGTRLSIL.